This T cell receptor beta chain came from a study of shared clonotypes between healthy human individuals. Germline CDR1 and CDR2: MDHEN and SYDVKM. The CDR3 spans 17 residues. V lost 2 bases and J lost 0, with 14 bases in between. This table comes from immunoSEQ multiplex PCR, and its TCRdb copy is limited to in-frame clones, with some not included. The sample consists of more than 150,000 clones, 66% of them appearing once. This receptor was identified in a man aged 25 to 45 in good health. This chain joins TRBV28 and TRBJ2-4; TRBD1 is a possible D gene (6 bases). Sequences were obtained from memory CD4+ T cells sorted from blood. The sample's subset: CD45RA-negative fraction. The CDR3 spells CASSLRQGPLAKNIQYF. The DNA of the CDR3 is TGTGCCAGCAGTTTACGGCAGGGGCCGTTAGCCAAAAACATTCAGTACTTC.